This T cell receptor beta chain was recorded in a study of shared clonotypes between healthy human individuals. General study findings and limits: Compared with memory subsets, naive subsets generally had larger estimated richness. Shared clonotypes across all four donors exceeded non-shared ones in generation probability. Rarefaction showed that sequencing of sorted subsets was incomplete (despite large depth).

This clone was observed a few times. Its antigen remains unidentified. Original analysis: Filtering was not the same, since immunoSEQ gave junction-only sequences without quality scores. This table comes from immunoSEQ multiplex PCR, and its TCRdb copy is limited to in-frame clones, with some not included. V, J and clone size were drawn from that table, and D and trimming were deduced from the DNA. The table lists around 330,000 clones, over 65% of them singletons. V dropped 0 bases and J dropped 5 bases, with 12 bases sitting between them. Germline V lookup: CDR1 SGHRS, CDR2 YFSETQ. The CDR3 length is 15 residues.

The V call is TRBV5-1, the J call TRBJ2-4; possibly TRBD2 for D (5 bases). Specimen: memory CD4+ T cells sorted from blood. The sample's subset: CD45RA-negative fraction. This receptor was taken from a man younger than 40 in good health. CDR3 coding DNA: TGCGCCAGCAGCTTGGCCGGGGAAGCAGAAAACATTCAGTACTTC. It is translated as CASSLAGEAENIQYF.